The T cell receptor beta chain described here comes from a study of blood T cell repertoires in COVID-19. For the study at large: COVID-19 samples collected from the United States, Italy and Spain covered acute and convalescent phases. Nucleic acid was either cDNA or gDNA, and it came from T cells, B-cell-depleted T cells, or PBMCs.

The authors' processing: Estimates of nucleated cell counts were drawn from the amplification of reference gene primers. Generated by immunoSEQ multiplex PCR, the TCRdb table keeps only in-frame clones and is missing some. The V and J calls and clone size come from that table; D and trimming were worked out from the DNA. Here the sample spans roughly 20,000 clones, 80% being singletons. Germline V gene data show CDR1 as SGHDT and CDR2 as YYEEEE. V lost 0 bases and J lost 5, with 15 bases in between. CDR3 size: 16 residues. The TCR was taken from a man at least 80 years old with acute or convalescent COVID-19. The sample was peripheral blood. V usage is TRBV5-6 and J usage is TRBJ2-1, with D perhaps matching TRBD1 (7 bases). The CDR3 loop reads CASSLETGRIDNEQFF. CDR3 sequence (DNA): TGTGCCAGCAGCTTGGAGACAGGGAGGATCGACAATGAGCAGTTCTTC.